The 29 T cell receptor beta chains in this list originate from one sample, sequenced in a study of T cells in Graves' hyperthyroidism and ophthalmopathy. RNA transcripts yielded amplified TCR beta CDR3 regions. HTBI primers were used for first-round RT-PCR of the TCR CDR3. TCRdb analysed the multiplex PCR reads with MiXCR anew, one entry per CDR3 protein. The table records about 640,000 distinct CDR3 sequences, about 14% of them present only once. The sample was blood. Receptor source: a woman aged 45 to 65 with Graves' ophthalmopathy.

This chain connects TRBV29-1 to TRBJ2-7, with TRBD1 identical over 9 bases. CDR1 is SQVTM and CDR2 is ANQGSEA in the germline V gene. CDR3 size: 15 residues. V gave up 1 base and J gave up 4 bases; unmatched junction bases: 8. The CDR3 DNA follows: TGCAGCGTTGAAGTCCCTGACAGGGGGGGTTACGAGCAGTACTTC. This translates into CSVEVPDRGGYEQYF.

This clonotype showed up just a few times. A much larger clone differs by one base, so this may be a read error. This chain connects TRBV27 to TRBJ1-1; D uncertain. The CDR3 is 17 amino acids. The germline gives CDR1 MNHEY, CDR2 SMNVEV (reference sequence). The CDR3 bases are TGTGCCACCCTTCGTTTCGGACGAAGACGATGGATAACTGGAGCTTTCTTT. Protein product: CATLRFGRRRWITGAFF.

This sequence joins TRBV4-1 and TRBJ1-1, with 7 positions matching TRBD1. The germline CDR1 and CDR2 sequences are MGHRA and YSYEKL. The CDR3 sequence is 15 residues long. Germline trimming cut 3 bases from V and 5 bases from J; bases unmatched to any gene: 9. CDR3 DNA: TGCGCCAGCAGCCACAACGACAGGGATGAAACTGAAGCTTTCTTT. Translating gives CASSHNDRDETEAFF.

The V gene is TRBV3-1, the J gene TRBJ2-2, with TRBD1 matching over 8 bases. This CDR3 has 16 residues. The trim removed 4 bases at V and 5 bases at J, leaving 9 bases unmatched. Germline CDR1 reads LGHDT; CDR2 reads YNNKEL (reference sequence). The CDR3 DNA reads as TGTGCCAGCAGCCTCGGACAGGGTCTGGGGACCGGGGAGCTGTTTTTT. It encodes CASSLGQGLGTGELFF.

This clonotype was counted ten times or more. The DNA of the CDR3 is TGCGCCAGCAGCTTGGGGTTAAACAATGAGCAGTTCTTC. This sequence encodes CASSLGLNNEQFF. J is TRBJ2-1 and V is TRBV5-1; D is unclear. Deletions cut 0 bases from V and 5 bases from J, with 6 bases between. The V gene's germline CDR1 is SGHRS and CDR2 YFSETQ. The CDR3 is 13 residues long.

This clonotype occurred many times. V usage is TRBV11-2 and J usage is TRBJ2-1, with 10 positions matching TRBD2. The CDR3 is made up of 19 amino acids. With 7 bases clipped from V and 8 bases from J, the junction kept 23 bases outside the gene matches. Germline CDR1 and CDR2: SGHAT and FQNNGV. The CDR3 DNA sequence: TGTGCCAGCACCCCGCTAAACCTAGCGGGAGCTGGGGCGGGGGATGAGCAGTTCTTC. It yields the protein CASTPLNLAGAGAGDEQFF.

This clonotype has a count of ten or more. This chain uses TRBV29-1 with TRBJ2-2; either TRBD1 or TRBD2 may fit D (7 bases each). Germline CDR1 and CDR2: SQVTM and ANQGSEA. V gave up 7 bases and J gave up 5 bases, with 17 bases separating them. The CDR3 has 14 residues. CDR3 protein: CSAGRGQETGELFF. Here the CDR3 DNA reads TGCAGCGCAGGGAGGGGGCAGGAGACCGGGGAGCTGTTTTTT.

The chain is built from TRBV15 and TRBJ2-3; 7 bases fit TRBD2. Germline V gene sequence: CDR1 LNHNV, CDR2 YYDKDF (reference sequence). The CDR3 runs to 16 residues. Germline trimming cut 1 base from V and 1 base from J; bases unmatched to any gene: 5. CDR3 loop: CATSRVGGRGTDTQYF. Here the CDR3 DNA reads TGTGCCACCAGCAGAGTCGGCGGGAGAGGCACAGATACGCAGTATTTT. The variable domain in full, completed from reference TRBV15 and TRBJ2-3, reads DAMVIQNPRYQVTQFGKPVTLSCSQTLNHNVMYWYQQKSSQAPKLLFHYYDKDFNNEADTPDNFQSRRPNTSFCFLDIRSPGLGDTAMYLCATSRVGGRGTDTQYFGPGTRLTVL.

This clonotype was recorded many times. CDR3 residues: CASSRDRGPGWQPQHF. The CDR3 DNA sequence: TGTGCCAGCAGTCGAGACAGGGGCCCCGGGTGGCAGCCCCAGCATTTT. The J gene is TRBJ1-5, the V gene TRBV28; TRBD1 aligns across 8 bases. The V segment lost 5 bases and the J segment 7 bases; nucleotides outside the gene matches: 13. In germline, CDR1 is MDHEN, CDR2 SYDVKM. This CDR3 is built from 16 residues.

This clonotype showed up many times. The CDR3 is CASSFPGQRDSYNEQFF. As DNA, the CDR3 is TGTGCCAGCAGTTTCCCCGGACAGAGGGACTCTTACAATGAGCAGTTCTTC. V gene TRBV27 combines with J gene TRBJ2-1; D may match TRBD1 or TRBD2 (6 bases each). The ends were cut back, 3 bases at V and 4 bases at J, with 19 bases in the middle. CDR3 length equals 17 residues. Germline CDR1 and CDR2: MNHEY and SMNVEV (reference sequence).

J is TRBJ2-1 and V is TRBV19; D remains ambiguous. The CDR3 is 14 residues long. V lost 3 bases and J lost 7, with 13 bases in between. Germline V gives CDR1 LNHDA, CDR2 SQIVND (reference sequence). CDR3 DNA: TGTGCCAGTAGTATCGGTTGGGATGGGAATGAGCAGTTCTTC. It is translated as CASSIGWDGNEQFF.

The rearrangement links TRBV13 to TRBJ2-7, with 12 bases that match TRBD1. Germline values: CDR1 PRHDT, CDR2 FYEKMQ (reference sequence). The CDR3 extends over 16 amino acids. Losses at the gene ends were 5 bases for V and 6 bases for J; bases not matched to a gene: 11. For the CDR3, the DNA is TGTGCCAGCAGCCTGGGACAGGGGGCGGGAGTTTCCGAGCAGTACTTC. It encodes CASSLGQGAGVSEQYF.

This clonotype has ten or more counts. The V call is TRBV7-2, the J call TRBJ2-7; no reliable D call. V lost 5 bases to trimming and J lost 0 bases, with 17 bases between them. Germline V gives CDR1 SGHTA, CDR2 FQGNSA. The CDR3 consists of 16 residues. The CDR3 reads CASSPHHPPSSYEQYF. CDR3 in DNA: TGTGCCAGCAGCCCCCACCACCCCCCGAGCTCCTACGAGCAGTACTTC.

V and J are TRBV4-3 and TRBJ2-1, with a weak D call TRBD1 (6 bases). The germline gives CDR1 LGHNA, CDR2 YSLEER. Deletions cut 2 bases from V and 4 bases from J, with 24 bases between. The CDR3 has 19 residues. The CDR3 DNA reads TGCGCCAGCAGCCAATACAACTCAAAGACAGGAGGACAATACAATGAGCAGTTCTTC. This codes for CASSQYNSKTGGQYNEQFF.

Details on this clonotype: A much larger clone differs by one base, so this may be a read error. This sequence joins TRBV29-1 and TRBJ2-1; D unresolved. V was clipped by 1 base and J by 7 bases, with 2 bases between them. Germline V gives CDR1 SQVTM, CDR2 ANQGSEA. The CDR3 has 10 amino acids. In DNA form, the CDR3 reads TGCAGCGTTGAAGGAAATGAGCAGTTCTTC. As protein: CSVEGNEQFF.

The V and J genes are TRBV6-5 and TRBJ1-1; D perhaps matches TRBD1 (5 bases). V was clipped by 2 bases and J by 6 bases, with 10 bases between them. This CDR3 has 13 amino acids. Germline V gene lookup returns CDR1 MNHEY and CDR2 SVGAGI. This CDR3 reads CASSYTLGAEAFF. The CDR3 DNA reads TGTGCCAGCAGTTACACTCTGGGGGCTGAAGCTTTCTTT.

Points on this clonotype: This may stem from a read error, because a much larger clone lies one nucleotide away. The chain joins TRBV11-3 to TRBJ1-1, with 7 positions matching TRBD1. Per the germline V gene, CDR1 is SGHNT and CDR2 is YENEEA. This CDR3 is built from 13 residues. The junction had 6 bases not matched to a gene; V was cut back by 5 bases and J by 6 bases. This CDR3 reads CASSRQGAAEAFF. In DNA form, the CDR3 reads TGTGCCAGCAGCCGACAGGGCGCCGCTGAAGCTTTCTTT.

V is TRBV25-1 and J is TRBJ1-3; D is undetermined. The CDR3 extends over 14 amino acids. The V gene lost 1 base and the J gene lost 4 bases, with 8 bases spanning the gap. The germline CDR1 and CDR2 sequences are MGHDK and SYGVNS. CDR3 amino acids: CASSEFNEGNTIYF. The CDR3 coding sequence is TGTGCCAGCAGTGAATTCAACGAAGGAAACACCATATATTTT.

This clonotype showed up just a few times. This chain joins TRBV14 and TRBJ2-2, with 12 bases matching TRBD2. Germline CDR1 and CDR2: SGHDN and FVKESK. The CDR3 totals 17 residues. V was pared by 2 bases and J by 5 bases, with 6 bases of the junction left unmatched. Here the CDR3 reads CASSQYGGLAGTGELFF. In nucleotides, the CDR3 is TGTGCCAGCAGCCAATACGGGGGACTAGCGGGTACCGGGGAGCTGTTTTTT. Drawing the rest from reference TRBV14 and TRBJ2-2, the complete variable domain is EAGVTQFPSHSVIEKGQTVTLRCDPISGHDNLYWYRRVMGKEIKFLLHFVKESKQDESGMPNNRFLAERTGGTYSTLKVQPAELEDSGVYFCASSQYGGLAGTGELFFGEGSRLTVL.

This clonotype was observed at least ten times. This sequence joins TRBV5-6 and TRBJ2-2; 8 bases match TRBD1. CDR1 is SGHDT, CDR2 YYEEEE, per germline. The V segment lost 4 bases and the J segment 6 bases; nucleotides outside the gene matches: 8. The CDR3 is made up of 15 amino acids. CDR3 coding DNA: TGTGCCAGCAGCCAGACAGGGGCCTCCGCCGGGGAGCTGTTTTTT. Its translation: CASSQTGASAGELFF.

This clonotype has at least ten counts. This chain uses TRBV5-1 with TRBJ1-4, with D hard to call. This CDR3 comprises 14 residues. Germline-derived CDR1 and CDR2 are SGHRS and YFSETQ. With 2 bases removed from V and 0 bases from J, the gap between germline ends came to 5 bases. CDR3 region: CASSFGATNEKLFF. DNA for the CDR3: TGCGCCAGCAGCTTCGGAGCAACTAATGAAAAACTGTTTTTT.

As to this clonotype: A read error may be the cause here, since a much bigger clone is one base away. The rearrangement joins TRBV2 to TRBJ2-7; TRBD1 aligns across 11 bases. The J call may be incorrect, as the DNA end agrees better with TRBJ2-1. The CDR3 length is 12 residues. CDR1 is SNHLY and CDR2 is FYNNEI in the germline V gene. This CDR3 reads CASRTGGYEQFF. The DNA for the CDR3 is TGTGCCAGCCGGACAGGGGGCTACGAGCAGTTCTTC.

This clonotype was observed many times. The junction shows a germline mismatch at one end, possibly a read error. V and J are TRBV7-2 and TRBJ2-3; D perhaps matches TRBD2 (5 bases). The germline CDR1 and CDR2 sequences are SGHTA and FQGNSA. The CDR3 covers 11 residues. The CDR3 DNA reads as TGCGCTGAGCGGCCATCAGATACGCAGTATTTT. It yields the protein CAERPSDTQYF.

This clonotype has just a few counts. This chain joins TRBV7-9 and TRBJ1-2; no definite D call. The CDR3 loop spans 14 amino acids. Germline V gene data show CDR1 as SEHNR and CDR2 as FQNEAQ (reference sequence). The V and J ends lost 1 base and 8 bases respectively, with 14 bases between them. Here the CDR3 DNA reads TGTGCCAGCAGCTTAGGCGGGCATACTGGAGGCTACACCTTC. It translates to CASSLGGHTGGYTF.

This clonotype has a count of ten or more. The CDR3 nucleotides are TGCAGCGCACACTCCGCGAACACTGAAGCTTTCTTT. Its translation: CSAHSANTEAFF. The V call is TRBV29-1, the J call TRBJ1-1; D is uncertain. The CDR3 sequence is 12 residues long. V shed 7 bases and J shed 1 base, with 10 bases lying between them. The germline gives CDR1 SQVTM, CDR2 ANQGSEA.

This clonotype was seen more than once but under ten times. This rearrangement joins TRBV12-5 to TRBJ2-3; D not resolved. The germline gives CDR1 LGHNT, CDR2 FRNRAP. Trimming shortened V by 0 bases and J by 1 base, and 11 bases separated the two germline ends. The CDR3 has 16 residues. The CDR3 region has the DNA TGTGCTAGTGGTTTGGTATTGGGGTACGGCACAGATACGCAGTATTTT. Translation: CASGLVLGYGTDTQYF.

This clonotype was detected many times. The chain links TRBV28 to TRBJ1-1; D possibly corresponds to TRBD1 (5 bases). The germline V gene has CDR1 MDHEN and CDR2 SYDVKM. The CDR3 length is 16 residues. The V end was cut by 6 bases, the J end by 2 bases, with 19 bases between. The CDR3 coding sequence is TGTGCCAGCAGACTACCCGTTTGGCAGGGCAACACTGAAGCTTTCTTT. Protein sequence: CASRLPVWQGNTEAFF.

J is TRBJ2-3 and V is TRBV29-1; D is perhaps TRBD1 (6 bases). V was shortened by 6 bases and J by 2 bases, with 24 bases between the two germline ends. From germline, CDR1 is SQVTM and CDR2 ANQGSEA. The CDR3 loop spans 17 amino acids. This CDR3 reads CSVPTGAGAYPTDTQYF. The DNA for the CDR3 is TGCAGCGTCCCGACCGGGGCAGGGGCGTATCCCACAGATACGCAGTATTTT.

This clonotype was found a few times. V is TRBV6-4 and J is TRBJ2-1; 9 nucleotides align to TRBD2. The CDR3 is 15 residues long. Germline V lookup: CDR1 MRHNA, CDR2 SNTAGT. Unmatched junction bases numbered 6, after V lost 3 bases and J lost 6 bases. In nucleotides, the CDR3 is TGTGCCAGCAGTGAAGAGGGACTAGCCAGCAATGAGCAGTTCTTC. This translates into CASSEEGLASNEQFF.